Many counts were recorded for the clone carrying this T cell receptor (beta chain). What it binds is unknown. This specimen comes from a study of early T cells in non-severe SARS-CoV-2 infection. Study details: Investigators sequenced bulk RNA drawn from unsorted whole blood, and chains remained unpaired.

Germline V CDR1 and CDR2: LGHDT, YNNKEL (reference sequence). This CDR3 comprises 19 residues. After removal of 4 bases from V and 0 bases from J, the junction contained 13 bases not matched to a gene. Findings of the study overall: Comparison of clonotypes with VDJdb favored anti-spike CD8 responses while missing private and CD4 specificities.

Each cDNA molecule carried a unique molecular identifier. One entry per CDR3 protein results from TCRdb running MiXCR on the 5' RACE reads. The table records tens of thousands of distinct CDR3 sequences, approximately 12% of them present only once. The sequence was obtained from an adult who was a healthcare worker with PCR-confirmed SARS-CoV-2 infection or an uninfected control (not recorded which). The specimen comprised whole blood, sampled at baseline. V is TRBV3-1 and J is TRBJ2-3, with TRBD2 matching 10 bases. CDR3 bases: TGTGCCAGCAGCCCCCGTGGGATAGCGGGGGGCTCTAGCACAGATACGCAGTATTTT. Amino acids: CASSPRGIAGGSSTDTQYF.